These 14 T cell receptor beta chains originate from one sample sequenced in a study of radiotherapy plus CTLA-4 blockade in lung cancer (dated by TCRdb to 2016 to 2018). Libraries were built with the immunoSEQ multiplex PCR assay. Held by TCRdb, this immuneACCESS table contains in-frame sequences only and omits some clones. Under half of the omission traces to an unresolved V gene where checked; the cause of the rest is unknown. This sample is represented by approximately 60,000 clones; around 80% of them were singletons. About 6.1% of the sample is taken by the ten largest. The starting material was peripheral blood, obtained from a patient treated with radiotherapy plus ipilimumab. The receptors stem from a human donor with non-small cell lung cancer whose response to radiotherapy plus ipilimumab could not be evaluated.

This clone was recorded a few times. The chain combines TRBV5-1 with TRBJ2-7; possible D gene TRBD1, 5 bases. CDR1 SGHRS and CDR2 YFSETQ come from the germline V gene. Trimming left V 4 bases short and J 3 bases short, with 14 bases between. The CDR3 covers 14 residues. The CDR3 protein is CASSPGINGYEQYF. The CDR3 DNA follows: TGCGCCAGCAGCCCAGGGATAAACGGCTACGAGCAGTACTTC.

This clone has just a few counts. V and J are TRBV5-6 and TRBJ1-6; D is unclear. Germline assignment: CDR1 SGHDT and CDR2 YYEEEE. The CDR3 spans 14 residues. The V end lost 1 base, the J end lost 8 bases, and 10 bases lay between the germline ends. The chain's CDR3 is CASSLSGSYSPLHF. The CDR3 nucleotides read TGTGCCAGCAGCTTGTCGGGGTCCTATTCACCCCTCCACTTT.

This sequence joins TRBV7-7 and TRBJ2-5; D is unclear. The CDR3 consists of 12 residues. With 4 bases removed from V and 1 base from J, the gap between germline ends came to 4 bases. Germline V CDR1 and CDR2: SSHAT, FNYEAQ (reference sequence). This CDR3 reads CASSSSQETQYF. Here the CDR3 DNA reads TGTGCCAGCAGCTCCTCCCAAGAGACCCAGTACTTC.

Only a few counts were recorded for this clone. The J gene is TRBJ1-2, the V gene TRBV5-1; maybe TRBD1 (6 bases). Germline assignment: CDR1 SGHRS and CDR2 YFSETQ. V lost 2 bases and J lost 8, with 10 bases in between. CDR3 length: 12 amino acids. In DNA, the CDR3 is TGCGCCAGCAGCTTAACAGGGCACGGCTACACCTTC. This sequence encodes CASSLTGHGYTF.

CDR3 protein: CASSLGDLRLNEQFF. The CDR3 DNA follows: TGCGCCAGCAGCTTGGGAGACTTGAGACTTAATGAGCAGTTCTTC. The V gene is TRBV5-1, the J gene TRBJ2-1; D ambiguous. This CDR3 is built from 15 residues. V was shortened by 0 bases and J by 7 bases, with 14 bases between the two germline ends. Germline CDR1 SGHRS, CDR2 YFSETQ.

This rearrangement joins TRBV6-6 to TRBJ2-2, with TRBD2 identical over 7 bases. This CDR3 is 15 amino acids long. With 3 bases clipped from V and 3 bases from J, the junction kept 4 bases outside the gene matches. Germline CDR1 MNHNY, CDR2 SVGAGI (reference sequence). The CDR3: CASSYRRGDTGELFF. Here the CDR3 DNA reads TGTGCCAGCAGTTATAGACGGGGGGACACCGGGGAGCTGTTTTTT.

This clone was seen a handful of times. CDR3 sequence: CASSQENRGRETQYF. Written as DNA, the CDR3 is TGCGCCAGCAGCCAAGAGAACAGGGGGCGGGAGACCCAGTACTTC. The V call is TRBV4-1, the J call TRBJ2-5; the match to TRBD1 covers 9 bases. The CDR3 has 15 residues. The V and J ends lost 0 bases and 5 bases, in that order; junction bases with no gene match: 4. Germline V gene data show CDR1 as MGHRA and CDR2 as YSYEKL.

This clone was counted once. V is TRBV19 and J is TRBJ1-1; perhaps TRBD1 as D (6 bases). The V gene's germline CDR1 is LNHDA and CDR2 SQIVND (reference sequence). The CDR3 has 14 residues. The V end was cut by 3 bases, the J end by 4 bases, with 12 bases between. In nucleotides, the CDR3 is TGTGCCAGTAGTATGACGATAGGGGGCACTGAAGCTTTCTTT. Translating it yields CASSMTIGGTEAFF.

This clone has a single count. This chain connects TRBV7-7 to TRBJ1-4, with 7 nucleotides matching TRBD1. Trimming cost V 10 bases and J 0 bases; bases outside gene matches: 14. This CDR3 comprises 17 residues. Germline V gives CDR1 SSHAT, CDR2 FNYEAQ (reference sequence). For the CDR3, the DNA is TGTGCCACCGCTGACAGGGTTCGAGGTGCAACTAATGAAAAACTGTTTTTT. Translating gives CATADRVRGATNEKLFF.

This chain uses TRBV28 with TRBJ1-3, with no clear D. The CDR3 is made up of 14 amino acids. CDR1 MDHEN and CDR2 SYDVKM come from the germline V gene. V lost 6 bases, J lost 4 bases, and 13 bases lay in between. CDR3 bases: TGTGCCAGCAGCTCCGGAGTCTCCGGAAACACCATATATTTT. Its translation: CASSSGVSGNTIYF.

The J gene is TRBJ1-1, the V gene TRBV29-1, with D possibly matching TRBD1 (5 bases). Trimming shortened V by 5 bases and J by 7 bases, and 20 bases separated the two germline ends. CDR3 length: 14 amino acids. Germline V gene lookup returns CDR1 SQVTM and CDR2 ANQGSEA. CDR3 amino acids: CSVTPPGGPFEAFF. CDR3 DNA: TGCAGCGTTACCCCACCCGGGGGTCCTTTTGAAGCTTTCTTT.

This clone appeared a few times. The rearrangement uses TRBV6-1 and TRBJ1-5, with D possibly TRBD1 on 6 matching bases. The CDR3 sequence is 17 residues long. V was clipped by 1 base and J by 1 base, with 14 bases between them. Germline V gene data show CDR1 as MNHNS and CDR2 as SASEGT. The CDR3 nucleotides read TGTGCCAGCAGTGAAGAAGGTCAGGGGCTAAGCAATCAGCCCCAGCATTTT. As protein: CASSEEGQGLSNQPQHF.

The chain combines TRBV7-2 with TRBJ1-1; D is uncertain. Germline-derived CDR1 and CDR2 are SGHTA and FQGNSA. With 1 base removed from V and 1 base from J, the gap between germline ends came to 7 bases. The CDR3 is made up of 14 amino acids. The CDR3 loop reads CASSLVQSNTEAFF. The CDR3 DNA is TGTGCCAGCAGCTTAGTACAGTCGAACACTGAAGCTTTCTTT.

This sequence joins TRBV6-1 and TRBJ2-7; 10 bases agree with TRBD1. J lost 4 bases, V lost 3 bases, and 3 bases had no gene match. This CDR3 is 14 amino acids long. Germline CDR1 and CDR2: MNHNS and SASEGT. CDR3 residues: CASSETGGSYEQYF. The CDR3 coding sequence is TGTGCCAGCAGTGAGACAGGGGGCAGTTACGAGCAGTACTTC.